The clone carrying this TCR beta chain turned up a few times. Its specificity is unknown. Germline V gives CDR1 MGHRA, CDR2 YSYEKL. V lost 2 bases to trimming and J lost 5 bases, with 10 bases between them. The CDR3 sequence is 14 residues long. The sample comes from a study of identical twins. Whole-study results and caveats: Donors were not followed over many years; analysis was cross-sectional. Invariant MAIT and iNKT cells are populations that could partly confound zero-insertion analyses.

A template switching step contributed a universal primer site, while unique molecular identifiers were present in the cDNA. MiXCR was run by TCRdb on the 5' RACE reads, yielding one entry per CDR3 protein. The repertoire includes a few hundred thousand distinct CDR3 sequences, just under 10% of them detected once, and approximately 3% sits in the top ten. Healthy Caucasians provided all donations. The data also belong to a second study, concerning yellow fever vaccine responses in identical twins.

Sequencing was performed on PBMCs. The origin of this receptor is a woman aged 18-30 years in good health. This chain uses TRBV4-1 with TRBJ1-5, with D perhaps TRBD1 (6 bases). The CDR3 DNA is TGCGCCAGCAGCCAACAGGGGACGGATCAGCCCCAGCATTTT. Encoded protein: CASSQQGTDQPQHF.